The following is a T cell receptor beta chain sequence with its context. TCRdb re-analysed the 5' RACE reads in MiXCR, keeping a single row per CDR3 protein. The data show 1.5 million to 2 million distinct CDR3 sequences, about 32% seen once. This entry is derived from a study of identical twins. The CDR3 is made up of 14 amino acids. Germline CDR1 reads SGHRS; CDR2 reads YFSETQ. Between the trimmed V and J ends, which lost 0 bases and 9 bases, there was a span of 12 bases. The gene calls are TRBV5-1 and TRBJ1-4; D not certain. The sequencing sample was made of cord blood. The receptor was derived from a newborn girl in good health. For the CDR3, the DNA is TGCGCCAGCAGCTTGGCTGTTGGCGCGAAAAAACTGTTTTTT. Translation: CASSLAVGAKKLFF.